The 32 T cell receptor beta chains reported below all come from one sample, sequenced in a study of CD8+ T cells in alopecia areata. RNA extraction and reverse transcription yielded cDNA as sequencing template. The table came from immunoSEQ multiplex PCR; TCRdb's copy has only in-frame clones and leaves some out. This table has approximately 150,000 clones, 55% to 65% appearing once. The specimen was CD4+ T cells sorted from blood. The origin of the receptors is a human donor in good health.

Only one count was recorded for this clone. The chain carries TRBV2 and TRBJ2-7; D not certain. CDR3 length: 14 amino acids. The germline V gene has CDR1 SNHLY and CDR2 FYNNEI. The ends were cut back, 3 bases at V and 2 bases at J, with 11 bases in the middle. CDR3 nucleotide sequence: TGTGCCAGCAGTGAGTTCCCCCGGACCTACGAGCAGTACTTC. Its protein product is CASSEFPRTYEQYF.

The chain links TRBV4-1 to TRBJ1-2; 7 nucleotides line up with TRBD1. This CDR3 is 14 amino acids long. CDR1 is MGHRA, CDR2 YSYEKL, per germline. V trimming: 1 base; J trimming: 3 bases; junction bases outside the gene matches: 2. In DNA form, the CDR3 reads TGCGCCAGCAGCCAAGCCGGGACAGACTATGGCTACACCTTC. Translating it yields CASSQAGTDYGYTF.

This chain connects TRBV9 to TRBJ2-7, with 7 bases fitting TRBD2. The CDR3 loop spans 15 amino acids. V gave up 4 bases and J gave up 5 bases; unmatched junction bases: 12. CDR1 is SGDLS, CDR2 YYNGEE, per germline. CDR3 nucleotides: TGTGCCAGCAGCCACGGTACGGGCGGGAGAGACGAGCAGTACTTC. Protein: CASSHGTGGRDEQYF. The full variable domain, completed using reference TRBV9 and TRBJ2-7, is DSGVTQTPKHLITATGQRVTLRCSPRSGDLSVYWYQQSLDQGLQFLIQYYNGEERAKGNILERFSAQQFPDLHSELNLSSLELGDSALYFCASSHGTGGRDEQYFGPGTRLTVT.

The DNA of the CDR3 is TGTGCCTGGGGACAGGGCGGGACGAATACGCAGTATTTT. Protein product: CAWGQGGTNTQYF. This chain uses TRBV30 with TRBJ2-3; the match to TRBD1 covers 8 bases. From germline, CDR1 is GTSNPN and CDR2 SVGIG (reference sequence). The CDR3 loop spans 13 amino acids. V lost 5 bases to trimming and J lost 7 bases; unmatched junction nucleotides: 8. Drawing the rest from reference TRBV30 and TRBJ2-3, the complete variable domain is SQTIHQWPATLVQPVGSPLSLECTVEGTSNPNLYWYRQAAGRGLQLLFYSVGIGQISSEVPQNLSASRPQDRQFILSSKKLLLSDSGFYLCAWGQGGTNTQYFGPGTRLTVL.

V is TRBV5-1 and J is TRBJ1-2; D not certain. The CDR3 contains 13 residues. Germline loops: CDR1 SGHRS, CDR2 YFSETQ. The V and J ends lost 0 bases and 6 bases respectively, with 9 bases between them. CDR3: CASSLARDNGYTF. DNA for the CDR3: TGCGCCAGCAGCTTGGCCCGCGACAATGGCTACACCTTC.

The chain combines TRBV7-9 with TRBJ1-1; TRBD1 agrees at 7 bases. Unmatched junction bases numbered 2, after V lost 5 bases and J lost 2 bases. The CDR3 length is 13 residues. CDR1 is SEHNR, CDR2 FQNEAQ, per germline (reference sequence). The CDR3 spells CASSRDSNTEAFF. In DNA, the CDR3 is TGTGCCAGCAGCCGGGACAGCAACACTGAAGCTTTCTTT. The entire variable domain, with the rest obtained from reference TRBV7-9 and TRBJ1-1, is as follows: DTGVSQNPRHKITKRGQNVTFRCDPISEHNRLYWYRQTLGQGPEFLTYFQNEAQLEKSRLLSDRFSAERPKGSFSTLEIQRTEQGDSAMYLCASSRDSNTEAFFGQGTRLTVV.

The genes are TRBV5-1 and TRBJ2-1; D tentatively reads TRBD1 or TRBD2 (5 bases each). The V end was cut by 7 bases, the J end by 7 bases, with 24 bases between. This CDR3 is built from 16 residues. Germline lookup yields CDR1 SGHRS and CDR2 YFSETQ. The CDR3 here is CASGTYTGTARNEQFF. The DNA of the CDR3 is TGCGCCAGCGGCACATACACCGGGACCGCCCGAAATGAGCAGTTCTTC.

This clone was found a few times. This chain connects TRBV13 to TRBJ1-1, with unresolved D. The CDR3 has 14 residues. CDR1 PRHDT and CDR2 FYEKMQ come from the germline V gene (reference sequence). Trimming took 5 bases from V and 4 from J, leaving 14 bases between them. The CDR3 nucleotides read TGTGCCAGCAGCCCACGACATCGACCCACTGAAGCTTTCTTT. Translating gives CASSPRHRPTEAFF.

The chain has TRBV7-4 and TRBJ1-1, with TRBD1 matching 9 bases. The V and J ends lost 0 bases and 12 bases, in that order; junction bases with no gene match: 17. The CDR3 extends over 17 amino acids. Germline-derived CDR1 and CDR2 are SGHVT and SQSDAQ. The CDR3 protein is CASSLACLYRDREKSFF. The CDR3 nucleotides are TGTGCCAGCAGCTTAGCGTGCCTTTACCGGGACAGGGAGAAATCTTTCTTT.

V gene TRBV25-1 combines with J gene TRBJ2-1; D call uncertain. The germline V gene has CDR1 MGHDK and CDR2 SYGVNS. V lost 5 bases and J lost 8, with 7 bases in between. This CDR3 contains 11 residues. CDR3 sequence reads: CASSLGDEQFF. The CDR3 DNA reads as TGTGCCAGCAGTTTAGGTGATGAGCAGTTCTTC. Combining the CDR3 with reference TRBV25-1 and TRBJ2-1 gives the whole variable domain EADIYQTPRYLVIGTGKKITLECSQTMGHDKMYWYQQDPGMELHLIHYSYGVNSTEKGDLSSESTVSRIRTEHFPLTLESARPSHTSQYLCASSLGDEQFFGPGTRLTVL.

This chain joins TRBV29-1 and TRBJ2-2, with 8 bases aligning to TRBD1. V was clipped by 7 bases and J by 3 bases; unmatched bases: 10. Germline-derived CDR1 and CDR2 are SQVTM and ANQGSEA. CDR3 length equals 15 residues. The CDR3 nucleotides read TGCAGCGGTGTACAGGGGGATAGGTACACCGGGGAGCTGTTTTTT. This codes for CSGVQGDRYTGELFF.

The rearrangement joins TRBV29-1 to TRBJ1-5, with D uncertain. The CDR3 is 12 residues long. From germline, CDR1 is SQVTM and CDR2 ANQGSEA. Trimming took 4 bases from V and 5 from J, leaving 9 bases between them. The chain's CDR3 is CSVGHADQPQHF. The CDR3 nucleotides read TGCAGCGTTGGACACGCGGATCAGCCCCAGCATTTT. Looking up the rest from reference TRBV29-1 and TRBJ1-5 gives the full variable domain: SAVISQKPSRDICQRGTSLTIQCQVDSQVTMMFWYRQQPGQSLTLIATANQGSEATYESGFVIDKFPISRPNLTFSTLTVSNMSPEDSSIYLCSVGHADQPQHFGDGTRLSIL.

The chain joins TRBV29-1 to TRBJ2-1, with unresolved D. Trimming removed 4 bases at V and 7 bases at J, with 8 bases between. Germline V lookup: CDR1 SQVTM, CDR2 ANQGSEA. This CDR3 is built from 11 residues. In DNA, the CDR3 is TGCAGCGTTGCAATCGGGAATGAGCAGTTCTTC. Its protein product is CSVAIGNEQFF.

This chain uses TRBV5-1 with TRBJ2-7; D gene uncertain. The CDR3 has 15 residues. Germline V gene data show CDR1 as SGHRS and CDR2 as YFSETQ. Trimming removed 0 bases from V and 2 bases from J, with 12 bases in between. The CDR3 DNA is TGCGCCAGCAGCTTGGCCCCTGGGGTCGCCTACGAGCAGTACTTC. Its protein is CASSLAPGVAYEQYF.

V gene TRBV30 combines with J gene TRBJ1-1; unclear D gene. Germline V gives CDR1 GTSNPN, CDR2 SVGIG (reference sequence). The CDR3 extends over 14 amino acids. With 1 base removed from V and 0 bases from J, the gap between germline ends came to 9 bases. The DNA of the CDR3 is TGTGCCTGGAGTGGTCAGAATCTGAACACTGAAGCTTTCTTT. Amino acids: CAWSGQNLNTEAFF.

This clone was recorded a few times. The chain is built from TRBV6-5 and TRBJ1-1; D remains ambiguous. Germline V gene sequence: CDR1 MNHEY, CDR2 SVGAGI. CDR3 size: 13 residues. Trimming removed 4 bases at V and 0 bases at J, with 6 bases between. The CDR3 sequence is CASSWEMNTEAFF. The CDR3 nucleotides are TGTGCCAGCAGTTGGGAGATGAACACTGAAGCTTTCTTT.

The genes are TRBV4-1 and TRBJ1-3; D might be TRBD1 (5 bases). The CDR3 runs to 17 residues. Germline-derived CDR1 and CDR2 are MGHRA and YSYEKL. V dropped 0 bases and J dropped 0 bases, with 12 bases sitting between them. The DNA of the CDR3 is TGCGCCAGCAGCCAAGAGGCAGGGACGCCCTCTGGAAACACCATATATTTT. Its translation is CASSQEAGTPSGNTIYF.

V gene TRBV30 combines with J gene TRBJ1-2; 7 bases are a match to TRBD1. Losses at the gene ends were 0 bases for V and 4 bases for J; bases not matched to a gene: 2. Germline values: CDR1 GTSNPN, CDR2 SVGIG (reference sequence). The CDR3 length is 13 residues. CDR3 in DNA: TGTGCCTGGAGTGTAGGACAGGTCTATGGCTACACCTTC. Encoded protein: CAWSVGQVYGYTF.

As concerns this clone: This specimen includes other DNA sequences encoding the same CDR3. This chain links TRBV29-1 with TRBJ2-5; 9 nucleotides match TRBD1. The CDR3 length is 12 residues. Germline V lookup: CDR1 SQVTM, CDR2 ANQGSEA. V shed 6 bases, J shed 3 bases, and the junction held 2 bases outside the gene matches. The DNA for the CDR3 is TGCAGCGTACGGACAGGGGAAGAGACCCAGTACTTC. Amino acids: CSVRTGEETQYF.

The chain joins TRBV27 to TRBJ2-5; TRBD1 matches 8 bases. Germline V gene data show CDR1 as MNHEY and CDR2 as SMNVEV (reference sequence). This CDR3 is built from 14 residues. The trim removed 6 bases at V and 5 bases at J, leaving 8 bases unmatched. The CDR3 is CASRLDRGAETQYF. In DNA, the CDR3 is TGTGCCAGCAGACTAGACAGGGGCGCCGAGACCCAGTACTTC.

V gene TRBV15 combines with J gene TRBJ2-5; D assignment may be TRBD1 or TRBD2 (5 bases each). Germline V gene lookup returns CDR1 LNHNV and CDR2 YYDKDF (reference sequence). CDR3 length equals 13 residues. V lost 6 bases, J lost 4 bases, and 12 bases lay in between. CDR3: CATRGPQGETQYF. The CDR3 coding sequence is TGTGCCACCAGGGGACCCCAGGGAGAGACCCAGTACTTC.

This chain uses TRBV6-6 with TRBJ1-2; D perhaps matches TRBD1 (5 bases). The V gene's germline CDR1 is MNHNY and CDR2 SVGAGI (reference sequence). Trimming shortened V by 4 bases and J by 8 bases, and 11 bases separated the two germline ends. CDR3 size: 12 residues. The DNA of the CDR3 is TGTGCCAGCAGTTCGACAGATGACGGCTACACCTTC. Protein: CASSSTDDGYTF.

The J gene is TRBJ2-1, the V gene TRBV4-1, with 14 bases matching TRBD2. The CDR3 contains 15 residues. V shed 1 base, J shed 10 bases, and the junction held 3 bases outside the gene matches. CDR1 and CDR2 (germline): MGHRA, YSYEKL. The CDR3 DNA is TGCGCCAGCAGCCAAGTGGGACTAGCGGGAGACGAGCAGTTCTTC. Protein sequence: CASSQVGLAGDEQFF.

The chain links TRBV6-5 to TRBJ2-1, with 12 bases fitting TRBD2. The germline gives CDR1 MNHEY, CDR2 SVGAGI. This CDR3 spans 14 amino acids. The junction had 2 bases not matched to a gene; V was cut back by 4 bases and J by 7 bases. CDR3 sequence (DNA): TGTGCCAGCAGTTCTACTAGCGGGAGGAATGAGCAGTTCTTC. Translating it yields CASSSTSGRNEQFF.

This chain connects TRBV29-1 to TRBJ1-2; a possible D gene is TRBD1 (5 bases). CDR3 length: 12 amino acids. Germline CDR1 is SQVTM and CDR2 is ANQGSEA. The DNA for the CDR3 is TGCGGACATAGGAGCAAGACCTATGGCTACACCTTC. Encoded protein: CGHRSKTYGYTF.

The chain combines TRBV19 with TRBJ1-1; 7 nucleotides match TRBD1. Germline V lookup: CDR1 LNHDA, CDR2 SQIVND (reference sequence). The CDR3 consists of 14 residues. V shed 4 bases, J shed 1 base, and the junction held 3 bases outside the gene matches. For the CDR3, the DNA is TGTGCCAGTAGTAAGGGACAGTCGAACACTGAAGCTTTCTTT. Its translation: CASSKGQSNTEAFF.

This chain uses TRBV11-2 with TRBJ2-5; D is undetermined. Trimming took 5 bases from V and 4 from J, leaving 14 bases between them. Germline CDR1 is SGHAT and CDR2 is FQNNGV. CDR3 size: 14 residues. CDR3 sequence (DNA): TGTGCCAGCAGCGGAGCCGGGTCGAGAGAGACCCAGTACTTC. The encoded protein is CASSGAGSRETQYF.

The chain couples TRBV25-1 to TRBJ2-6; tentatively, D is TRBD1 (6 bases). Germline V gene sequence: CDR1 MGHDK, CDR2 SYGVNS. The CDR3 runs 13 residues. Trimming shortened V by 10 bases and J by 3 bases, and 10 bases separated the two germline ends. Here the CDR3 reads CATQGLGANVLTF. CDR3 nucleotide sequence: TGTGCCACCCAGGGGCTTGGGGCCAACGTCCTGACTTTC.

V and J are TRBV18 and TRBJ2-7, with D possibly matching TRBD2 (6 bases). The CDR3 sequence is 13 residues long. Germline lookup yields CDR1 KGHSH and CDR2 LQKENI. V lost 0 bases, J lost 8 bases, and 11 bases lay in between. The chain's CDR3 is CASSPPEGSKQYF. CDR3 bases: TGTGCCAGCTCACCACCGGAGGGGTCTAAGCAGTACTTC.

V and J are TRBV5-1 and TRBJ2-4; 7 bases agree with TRBD1. Germline assignment: CDR1 SGHRS and CDR2 YFSETQ. V gave up 4 bases and J gave up 0 bases; unmatched junction bases: 4. The CDR3 runs to 15 residues. Written as DNA, the CDR3 is TGCGCCAGCAGCCCACAGGGGTTAGCCAAAAACATTCAGTACTTC. This codes for CASSPQGLAKNIQYF.

The gene calls are TRBV29-1 and TRBJ1-1, with D possibly matching TRBD1 (5 bases). Germline V lookup: CDR1 SQVTM, CDR2 ANQGSEA. The CDR3 is made up of 13 amino acids. V lost 4 bases, J lost 3 bases, and 12 bases lay in between. The DNA of the CDR3 is TGCAGCGTTGGTTCGGGGACGGACACTGAAGCTTTCTTT. Encoded protein: CSVGSGTDTEAFF.

This clone occurred a few times. For the CDR3, the DNA is TGTGCCAGCAGCGTAGGGGGCGGGAGTCGGCAAGAGACCCAGTACTTC. This gives the protein CASSVGGGSRQETQYF. The chain recombines TRBV9 with TRBJ2-5; 7 bases are a match to TRBD2. The germline CDR1 and CDR2 sequences are SGDLS and YYNGEE. With 0 bases clipped from V and 2 bases from J, the junction kept 7 bases outside the gene matches. CDR3 length: 16 residues.